This TCR beta chain was identified during a study of beta chain features in type 1 diabetes (dated by TCRdb to 2016 to 2019). Background on the whole study: Mean age, gender distribution, total cell number and subset yield did not differ between patients and healthy donors. A total of just under 110,000,000 sorted cells were examined across all samples, and RNA yield correlated strongly with the number of cells per subset. Whereas all 30 or so donors provided naive and central memory subsets, regulatory and stem cell-like memory subsets were isolated from just 8 patients and roughly eight healthy donors. The study compared the TCRB repertoires of sorted circulating CD4+ T cell subsets in recently diagnosed type 1 diabetes patients with those in matched healthy donors. Paper-wide results and their limitations: Shorter templates might be favored by PCR, yet because patient and control samples were amplified and corrected together, any such skew would affect both groups equally. Naive, central memory and regulatory TCRB repertoires appeared more similar among patients than among healthy donors. Only small numbers of individuals were included in the HLA sub-analyses, which left unresolved whether HLA type had any influence on TCRB rearrangement. Because cDNA was sequenced instead of genomic DNA, highly expressing activated cells could be over-represented, though the groups showed no difference in activation or CD3 levels. At VDJ recombination sites, patients with type 1 diabetes made fewer insertions and deleted more nucleotides, a pattern implying thymic rearrangement abnormalities. In all four CD4+ subsets, TCRB CDR3 length was moderately but significantly shorter in type 1 diabetes patients.

Each donor gave one peripheral blood draw, around 100 mL on average, collected into heparinised tubes. A BD FACSAria II was used to sort naive, central memory, regulatory and stem cell-like memory CD4+ T cells with a panel that included CD45RO, CCR7, CD25, CD127, CD95 and CD27. Purity was above 95% for every sorted population. PBMCs were isolated right away by Lymphoprep density gradient centrifugation and were stained directly, without culture. Samples were stained and sorted in pairs, with one healthy donor and one patient per experiment, so that batch effects were minimized. The High Capacity cDNA Reverse Transcription Kit was used to reverse transcribe all of the isolated RNA, meaning that expressed TCRB transcripts were what got sequenced. Deep immunoSEQ sequencing was applied to naive, central memory and regulatory T cell samples, giving an average of about 3.7 million total reads per sample. Sorted cells were lysed in RLT buffer, and RNA was extracted using DNase-treated RNeasy Micro or Mini kits according to cell number. Each cell subset was processed on its own to prevent cross-contamination, while patient and healthy donor samples were processed together. Using the immunoSEQ multiplex PCR, TCRB sequences were amplified from cDNA into 87-bp fragments spanning the CDR3 region. The amplicons were sequenced using the Illumina HiSeq platform. Under the source paper's analysis protocol: PCR bias was corrected computationally using synthetic template baselines, and reads within Hamming distance 2 were collapsed, with unmergeable singletons discarded. By aligning reads against IMGT, V, D and J genes, CDR3 length, and insertions or deletions at six rearrangement sites were assigned. Within each subset, clonotype counts were normalized to sorted cell number, and only after that were true diversity and Gini coefficients computed with the tcR R package. Repertoire sharing was quantified using the overlap coefficient calculated on TCRB nucleotide sequences. As a proxy for the pre-selection repertoire, out-of-frame TCRB sequences from naive cells were analyzed. Imported from immuneACCESS, the table was reduced by TCRdb to in-frame sequences with V and J called. These copies leave out some clones; in studies compared against another copy, an unresolved V gene accounts for under half, and the cause of the remainder is not known. Clone size and the V and J calls come from that table; the DNA yielded D and trimming. In all, the sample holds 350,000 to 400,000 clones, and roughly 16% of those were seen once. The top ten constitute 0.019% of the sample.

Regarding this clone: Its antigen remains unidentified. No clone much larger than this one lies a single base away; base qualities are absent.

As encoded in the germline V gene (reference sequence), CDR1 is GTSNPN while CDR2 is SVGIG. The CDR3 spans 13 residues, from the cysteine through the phenylalanine. CDR3 DNA is the only sequence kept; it has 39 bases, read in frame from the first base. Relative to germline, V is 0 bases shorter and J is 2 bases shorter, with 7 bases between their ends. Recombination linked TRBV30 to TRBJ1-1; the D gene cannot be named for sure. The receptor's source is a woman aged 18-29 years in good health. The material sequenced was naive CD4+ T cells from blood. The cell subset or site label, read with the paper, signifies: true naive CD4+ T cells. The CDR3 region: CAWSVAPNTEAFF. The nucleotide sequence is TGTGCCTGGAGTGTAGCCCCTAACACTGAAGCTTTCTTT.